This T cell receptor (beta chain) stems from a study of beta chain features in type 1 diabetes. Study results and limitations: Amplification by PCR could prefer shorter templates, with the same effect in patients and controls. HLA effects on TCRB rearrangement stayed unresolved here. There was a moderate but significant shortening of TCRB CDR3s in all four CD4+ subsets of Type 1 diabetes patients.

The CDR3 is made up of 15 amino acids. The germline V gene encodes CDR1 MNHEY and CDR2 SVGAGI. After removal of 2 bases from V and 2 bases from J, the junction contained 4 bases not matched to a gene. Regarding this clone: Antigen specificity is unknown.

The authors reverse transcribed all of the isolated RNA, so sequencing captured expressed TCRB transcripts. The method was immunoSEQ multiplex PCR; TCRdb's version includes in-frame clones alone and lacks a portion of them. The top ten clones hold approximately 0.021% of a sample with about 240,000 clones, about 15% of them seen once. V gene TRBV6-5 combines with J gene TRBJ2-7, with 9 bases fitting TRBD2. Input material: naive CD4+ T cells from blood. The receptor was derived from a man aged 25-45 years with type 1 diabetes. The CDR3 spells CASSYGLAGTYEQYF. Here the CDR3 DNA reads TGTGCCAGCAGTTACGGTCTAGCGGGAACCTACGAGCAGTACTTC.